The TCR beta chain described here comes from a study of early T cells in non-severe SARS-CoV-2 infection. The CDR3 sequence is 17 residues long. The germline V and J ends were trimmed by 5 bases and 0 bases, with 14 bases remaining between them. Germline CDR1 SEHNR, CDR2 FQNEAQ (reference sequence). Findings and limits, study-wide: There was a bias toward anti-spike CD8 responses in VDJdb matching, which missed private and CD4 specificities.

TCRdb analysed the 5' RACE reads with MiXCR anew, one entry per CDR3 protein. The top ten clones hold around 2.8% of a sample with approximately 48,000 distinct CDR3 sequences, roughly 6% of them seen once. This clonotype came up many times. Its antigen is undetermined. The receptor comes from an adult who was a healthcare worker with PCR-confirmed SARS-CoV-2 infection or an uninfected control (not recorded which). The specimen was whole blood, collected at baseline. The rearrangement joins TRBV7-9 to TRBJ1-6; no firm D call. The CDR3 is CASSTKAQSSYNSPLHF. CDR3 sequence (DNA): TGTGCCAGCAGCACCAAGGCCCAGAGCTCCTATAATTCACCCCTCCACTTT. The full variable domain, rest sourced from reference TRBV7-9 and TRBJ1-6, is DTGVSQNPRHKITKRGQNVTFRCDPISEHNRLYWYRQTLGQGPEFLTYFQNEAQLEKSRLLSDRFSAERPKGSFSTLEIQRTEQGDSAMYLCASSTKAQSSYNSPLHFGNGTRLTVT.